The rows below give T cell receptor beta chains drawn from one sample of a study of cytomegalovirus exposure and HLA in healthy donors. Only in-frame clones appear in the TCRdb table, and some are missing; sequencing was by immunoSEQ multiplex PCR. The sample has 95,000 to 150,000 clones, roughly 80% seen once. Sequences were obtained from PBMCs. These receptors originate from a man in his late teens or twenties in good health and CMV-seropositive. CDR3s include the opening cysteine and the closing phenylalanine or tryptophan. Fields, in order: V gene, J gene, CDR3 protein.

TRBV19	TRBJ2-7	CASSQRGNEQYF
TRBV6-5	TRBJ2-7	CASSRTGYHEQYF
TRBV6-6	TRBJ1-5	CASSSRVSNQPQHF
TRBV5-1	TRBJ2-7	CASSSVYEQYF
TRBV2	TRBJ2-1	CASSGENEQFF
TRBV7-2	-	CASSLYIGGYYEQYF
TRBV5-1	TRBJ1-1	CASSWRGGVGQNTEAFF
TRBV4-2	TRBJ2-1	CASSQAAGRDEQFF
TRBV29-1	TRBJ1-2	CSVDRAGPNYGYTF
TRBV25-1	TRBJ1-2	CASSAGTAYGYTF
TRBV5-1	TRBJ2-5	CASKRATTEETQYF
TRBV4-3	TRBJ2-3	CASSSLRADTQYF
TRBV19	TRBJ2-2	CASSMRDYSNTGELFF
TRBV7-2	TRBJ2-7	CASSFRTSGGDYEQYF
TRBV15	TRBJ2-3	CATSRGLARFLLVDTDTQYF
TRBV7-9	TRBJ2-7	CASSLDRGFGGYEQYF
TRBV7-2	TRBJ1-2	CASSLDPVSGGYGYTF
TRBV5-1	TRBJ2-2	CASSQSPRTGGYGTGELFF
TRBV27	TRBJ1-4	CASSMTGLNEKLFF
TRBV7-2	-	CASSLGSSDLYEQYF
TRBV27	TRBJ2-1	CASSSPSRNRGRSNEQFF
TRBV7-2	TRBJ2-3	CASRGQGTDTQYF
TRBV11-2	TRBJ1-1	CASSFVQGDTEAFF
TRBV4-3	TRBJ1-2	CASSPRQGGYGYTF
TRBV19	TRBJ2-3	CASSIGEVTDTQYF
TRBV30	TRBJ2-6	CAWTYSSGANVLTF
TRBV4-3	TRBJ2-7	CASSQVVSNYEQYF
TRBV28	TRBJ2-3	CASSLYSPGVSTDTQYF
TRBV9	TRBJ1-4	CASSVGPRQKLFF
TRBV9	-	CASSVGAGQGNEQYF
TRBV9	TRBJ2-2	CASSVGATGELFF
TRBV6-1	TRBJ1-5	CASSERGIGNQPQHF
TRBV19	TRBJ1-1	CASNHRGRTEAFF
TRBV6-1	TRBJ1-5	CASTTGQGFRQPQHF
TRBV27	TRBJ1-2	CASSHREGYGYTF
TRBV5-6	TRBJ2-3	CASSFSGTQYF
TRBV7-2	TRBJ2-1	CASSIRTSGRGEQFF
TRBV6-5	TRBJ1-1	CASSYRPRQGNTEAFF
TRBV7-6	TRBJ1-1	CASSRTGDLTEAFF
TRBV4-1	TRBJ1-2	CASSQGSLKWYGYTF
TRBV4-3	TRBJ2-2	CASSQGLTRSETGELFF
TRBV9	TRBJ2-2	CASSAYHTGELFF
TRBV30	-	CAWSVQGSEQYF
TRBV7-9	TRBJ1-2	CASSEGAGYGYTF
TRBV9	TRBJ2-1	CASSVKGAGDEQFF